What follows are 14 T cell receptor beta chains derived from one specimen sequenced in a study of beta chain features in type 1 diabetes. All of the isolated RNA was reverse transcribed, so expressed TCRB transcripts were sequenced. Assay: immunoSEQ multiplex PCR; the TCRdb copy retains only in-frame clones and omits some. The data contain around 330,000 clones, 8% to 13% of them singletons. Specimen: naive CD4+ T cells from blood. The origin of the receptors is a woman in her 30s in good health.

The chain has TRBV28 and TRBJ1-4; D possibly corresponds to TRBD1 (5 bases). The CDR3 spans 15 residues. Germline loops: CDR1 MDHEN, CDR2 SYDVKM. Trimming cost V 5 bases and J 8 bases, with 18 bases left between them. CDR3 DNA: TGTGCCAGCAGTGCAATCGGGACGGGAGGCGAAAAACTGTTTTTT. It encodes CASSAIGTGGEKLFF.

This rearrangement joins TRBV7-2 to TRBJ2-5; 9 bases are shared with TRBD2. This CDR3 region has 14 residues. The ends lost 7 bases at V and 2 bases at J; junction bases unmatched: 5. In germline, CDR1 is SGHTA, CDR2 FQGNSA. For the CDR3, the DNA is TGTGCCAGCACGGCTAGCGGGACTCAAGAGACCCAGTACTTC. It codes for CASTASGTQETQYF.

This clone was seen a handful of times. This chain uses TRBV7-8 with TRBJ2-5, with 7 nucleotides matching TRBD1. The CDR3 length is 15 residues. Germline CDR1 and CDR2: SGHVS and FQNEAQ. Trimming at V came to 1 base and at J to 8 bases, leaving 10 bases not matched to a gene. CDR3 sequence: CASSLVQWTGGTQYF. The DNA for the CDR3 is TGTGCCAGCAGCTTAGTCCAATGGACAGGAGGAACCCAGTACTTC.

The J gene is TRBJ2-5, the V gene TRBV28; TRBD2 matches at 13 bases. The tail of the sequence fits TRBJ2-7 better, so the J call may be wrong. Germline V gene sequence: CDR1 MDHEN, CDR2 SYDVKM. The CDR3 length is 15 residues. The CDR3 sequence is CASSPGLAGFHEQYF. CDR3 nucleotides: TGTGCCAGCAGCCCGGGACTAGCGGGATTCCACGAGCAGTACTTC.

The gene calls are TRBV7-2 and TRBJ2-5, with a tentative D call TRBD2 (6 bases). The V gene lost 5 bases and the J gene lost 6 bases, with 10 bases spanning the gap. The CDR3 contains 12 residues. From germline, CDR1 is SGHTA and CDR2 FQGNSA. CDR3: CASSELAKTQYF. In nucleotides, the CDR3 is TGTGCCAGCAGCGAACTAGCAAAGACCCAGTACTTC.

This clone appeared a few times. CDR3 region: CASSIDRGRPYEQYF. The CDR3 coding sequence is TGTGCCAGTAGTATAGACCGCGGGAGGCCGTACGAGCAGTACTTC. The chain uses TRBV19 and TRBJ2-7; 8 nucleotides match TRBD2. The germline CDR1 and CDR2 sequences are LNHDA and SQIVND (reference sequence). V lost 0 bases and J lost 4; bases outside the gene matches: 5. CDR3 size: 15 residues.

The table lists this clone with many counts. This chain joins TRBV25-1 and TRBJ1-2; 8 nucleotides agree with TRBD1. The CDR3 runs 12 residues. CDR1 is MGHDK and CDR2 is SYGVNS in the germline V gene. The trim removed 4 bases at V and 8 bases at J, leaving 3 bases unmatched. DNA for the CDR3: TGTGCCAGCAGTGGGACAGGGCACGGCTACACCTTC. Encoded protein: CASSGTGHGYTF.

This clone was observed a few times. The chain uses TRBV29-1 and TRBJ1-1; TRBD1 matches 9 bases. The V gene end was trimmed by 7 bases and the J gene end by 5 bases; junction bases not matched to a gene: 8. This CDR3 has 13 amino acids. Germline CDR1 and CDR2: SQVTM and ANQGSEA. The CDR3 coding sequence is TGCAGCGGGGGACAGGGAAAACCAACTGAAGCTTTCTTT. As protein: CSGGQGKPTEAFF.

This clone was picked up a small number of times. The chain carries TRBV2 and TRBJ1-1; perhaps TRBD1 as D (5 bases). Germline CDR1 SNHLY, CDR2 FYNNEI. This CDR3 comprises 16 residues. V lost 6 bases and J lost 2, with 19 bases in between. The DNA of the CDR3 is TGTGCCAGCAGGCGCCAGTGGTTAGGGGTCAACACTGAAGCTTTCTTT. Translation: CASRRQWLGVNTEAFF.

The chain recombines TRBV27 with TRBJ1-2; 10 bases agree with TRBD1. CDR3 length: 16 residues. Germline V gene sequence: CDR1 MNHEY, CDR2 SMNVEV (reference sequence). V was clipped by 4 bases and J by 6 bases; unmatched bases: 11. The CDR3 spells CASSSNRDRGTNGYTF. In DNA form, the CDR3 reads TGTGCCAGCAGTTCAAACAGGGACAGGGGAACAAATGGCTACACCTTC.

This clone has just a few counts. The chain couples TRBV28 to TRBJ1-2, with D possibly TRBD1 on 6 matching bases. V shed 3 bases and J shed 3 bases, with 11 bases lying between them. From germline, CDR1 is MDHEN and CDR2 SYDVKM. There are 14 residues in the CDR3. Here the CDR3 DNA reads TGTGCCAGCAGTTTGTCACAGGGAGACTATGGCTACACCTTC. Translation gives CASSLSQGDYGYTF.

The CDR3 DNA reads TGTGCCAGCAGCTTAGGCGCTGGAGTATCCTACGAGCAGTACTTC. Translated: CASSLGAGVSYEQYF. This chain links TRBV7-6 with TRBJ2-7; unclear D gene. The CDR3 consists of 15 residues. V dropped 1 base and J dropped 1 base, with 11 bases sitting between them. CDR1 is SGHVS, CDR2 FNYEAQ, per germline.

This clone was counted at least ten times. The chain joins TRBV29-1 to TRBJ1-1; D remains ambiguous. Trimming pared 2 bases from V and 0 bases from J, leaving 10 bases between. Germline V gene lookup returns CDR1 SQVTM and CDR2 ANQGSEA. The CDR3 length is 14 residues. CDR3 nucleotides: TGCAGCGTTGAACATCGGGTCATGAACACTGAAGCTTTCTTT. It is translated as CSVEHRVMNTEAFF.

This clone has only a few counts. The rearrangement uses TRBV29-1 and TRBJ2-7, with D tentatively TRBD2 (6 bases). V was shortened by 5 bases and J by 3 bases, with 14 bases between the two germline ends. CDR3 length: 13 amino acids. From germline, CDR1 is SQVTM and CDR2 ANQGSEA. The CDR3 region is CSVRISAGYEQYF. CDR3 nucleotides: TGCAGCGTTCGAATTTCAGCGGGCTACGAGCAGTACTTC.